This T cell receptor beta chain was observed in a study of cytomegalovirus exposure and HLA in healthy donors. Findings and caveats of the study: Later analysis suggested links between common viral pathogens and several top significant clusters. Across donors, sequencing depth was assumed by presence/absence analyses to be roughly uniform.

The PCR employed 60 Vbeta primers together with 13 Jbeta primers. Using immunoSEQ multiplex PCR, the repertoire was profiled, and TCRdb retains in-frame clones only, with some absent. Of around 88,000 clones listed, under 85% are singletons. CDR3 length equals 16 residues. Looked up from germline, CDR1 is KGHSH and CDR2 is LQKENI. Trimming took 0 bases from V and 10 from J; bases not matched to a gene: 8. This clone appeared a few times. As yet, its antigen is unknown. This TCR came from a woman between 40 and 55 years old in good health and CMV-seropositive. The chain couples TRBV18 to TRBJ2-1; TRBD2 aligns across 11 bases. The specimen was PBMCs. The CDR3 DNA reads TGTGCCAGCTCACCACCTGAGGCCGGGACTAGCGGCGAGCAGTTCTTC. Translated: CASSPPEAGTSGEQFF.